The clone carrying this T cell receptor (beta chain) was seen a handful of times. Its antigen is unidentified. Using RNA transcripts as the source, TCR beta CDR3 regions were amplified. Primed by the HTBI set, a first-round RT-PCR was run on the TCR CDR3. One entry per CDR3 protein, called by TCRdb with MiXCR from the multiplex PCR reads. Among around 520,000 distinct CDR3 sequences listed, roughly 24% were seen once. This sample is part of a study of T cells in Graves' hyperthyroidism and ophthalmopathy. Findings and caveats of the study: Peripheral blood also featured most of the thyroid clonotypes expanded above 0.001. A model of 13 V-J features distinguished ophthalmopathy from stable hyperthyroidism.

The study based diagnoses on clinical symptoms, serum thyroxine and TRAb, thyroid ultrasound and orbital computed tomography. Isolation of PBMCs was performed on around 9.3 ml fresh peripheral blood. CDR3 length: 15 residues. The trim removed 0 bases at V and 5 bases at J, leaving 1 base unmatched. The germline V gene has CDR1 MNHEY and CDR2 SVGAGI. The chain employs TRBV6-5 and TRBJ2-7, with 13 nucleotides matching TRBD2. The TCR originated in a woman aged 30 to 39 with Graves' ophthalmopathy. The sample comprised blood. This CDR3 is CASSYSTSGRHEQYF. As DNA, the CDR3 is TGTGCCAGCAGTTACTCGACTAGCGGGAGGCACGAGCAGTACTTC.